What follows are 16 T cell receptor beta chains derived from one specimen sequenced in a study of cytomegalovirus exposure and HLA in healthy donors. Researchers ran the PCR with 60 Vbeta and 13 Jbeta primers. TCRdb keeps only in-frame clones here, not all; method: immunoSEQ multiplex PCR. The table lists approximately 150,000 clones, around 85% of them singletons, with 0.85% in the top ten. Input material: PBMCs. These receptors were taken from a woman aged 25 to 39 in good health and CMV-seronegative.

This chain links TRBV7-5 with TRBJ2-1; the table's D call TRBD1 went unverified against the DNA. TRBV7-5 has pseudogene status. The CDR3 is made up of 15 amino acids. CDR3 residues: CARTQRQYSYNEQFF. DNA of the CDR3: TGTGCCAGAACGCAGCGACAGTACTCCTACAATGAGCAGTTCTTC.

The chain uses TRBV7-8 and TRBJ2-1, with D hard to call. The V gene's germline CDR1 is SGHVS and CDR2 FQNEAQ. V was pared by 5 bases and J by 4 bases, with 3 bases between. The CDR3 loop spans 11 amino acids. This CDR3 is CASSPYNEQFF. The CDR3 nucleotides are TGTGCCAGCAGCCCATACAATGAGCAGTTCTTC.

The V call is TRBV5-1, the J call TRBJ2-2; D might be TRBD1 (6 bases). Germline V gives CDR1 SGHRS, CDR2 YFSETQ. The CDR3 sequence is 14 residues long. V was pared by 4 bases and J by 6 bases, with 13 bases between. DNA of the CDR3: TGCGCCAGCAGCCTCCTGGGGGCCCCCGGGGAGCTGTTTTTT. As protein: CASSLLGAPGELFF.

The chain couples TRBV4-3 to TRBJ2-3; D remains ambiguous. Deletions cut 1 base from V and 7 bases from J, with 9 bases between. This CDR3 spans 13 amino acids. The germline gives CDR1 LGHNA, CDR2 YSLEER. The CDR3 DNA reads TGCGCCAGCAGCCAAGTGTTTGGGCATACGCAGTATTTT. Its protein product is CASSQVFGHTQYF.

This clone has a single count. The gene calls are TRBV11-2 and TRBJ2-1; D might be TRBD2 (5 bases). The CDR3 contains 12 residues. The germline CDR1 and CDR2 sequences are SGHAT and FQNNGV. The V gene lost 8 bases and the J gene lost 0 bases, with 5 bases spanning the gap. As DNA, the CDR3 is TGTGCCAGCGGGAGCTCCTACAATGAGCAGTTCTTC. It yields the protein CASGSSYNEQFF. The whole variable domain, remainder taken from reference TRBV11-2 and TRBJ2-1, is EAGVAQSPRYKIIEKRQSVAFWCNPISGHATLYWYQQILGQGPKLLIQFQNNGVVDDSQLPKDRFSAERLKGVDSTLKIQPAKLEDSAVYLCASGSSYNEQFFGPGTRLTVL.

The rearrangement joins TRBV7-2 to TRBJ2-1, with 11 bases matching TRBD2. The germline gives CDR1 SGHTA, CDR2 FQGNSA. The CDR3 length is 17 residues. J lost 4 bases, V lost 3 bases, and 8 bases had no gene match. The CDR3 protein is CASSFTMTSGKYNEQFF. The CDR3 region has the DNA TGTGCCAGCAGCTTCACGATGACTAGCGGGAAGTACAATGAGCAGTTCTTC.

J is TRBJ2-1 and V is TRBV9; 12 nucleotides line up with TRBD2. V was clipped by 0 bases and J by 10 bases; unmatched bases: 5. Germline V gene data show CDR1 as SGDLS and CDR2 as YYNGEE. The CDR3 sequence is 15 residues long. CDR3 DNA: TGTGCCAGCAGCGTAGGACTAGCGGGAGAAGGGGAGCAGTTCTTC. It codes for CASSVGLAGEGEQFF.

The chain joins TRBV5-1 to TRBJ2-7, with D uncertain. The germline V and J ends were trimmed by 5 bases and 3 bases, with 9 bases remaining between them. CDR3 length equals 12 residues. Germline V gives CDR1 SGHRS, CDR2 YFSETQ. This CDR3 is CASSGRNYEQYF. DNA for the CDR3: TGCGCCAGCAGTGGCAGGAACTACGAGCAGTACTTC.

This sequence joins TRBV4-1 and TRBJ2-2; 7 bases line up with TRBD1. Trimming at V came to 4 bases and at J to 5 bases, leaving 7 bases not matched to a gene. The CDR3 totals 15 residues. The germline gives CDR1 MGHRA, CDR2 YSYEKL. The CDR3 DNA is TGCGCCAGCAGCCGCCCACAGGGGCGGACCGGGGAGCTGTTTTTT. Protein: CASSRPQGRTGELFF.

CDR3 sequence reads: CASLFETSGYNEQFF. Here the CDR3 DNA reads TGTGCCAGCCTTTTTGAGACTAGCGGTTACAATGAGCAGTTCTTC. The V call is TRBV6-1, the J call TRBJ2-1, with 9 bases matching TRBD2. This CDR3 comprises 15 residues. Germline trimming cut 8 bases from V and 4 bases from J; bases unmatched to any gene: 9. Germline V gene sequence: CDR1 MNHNS, CDR2 SASEGT.

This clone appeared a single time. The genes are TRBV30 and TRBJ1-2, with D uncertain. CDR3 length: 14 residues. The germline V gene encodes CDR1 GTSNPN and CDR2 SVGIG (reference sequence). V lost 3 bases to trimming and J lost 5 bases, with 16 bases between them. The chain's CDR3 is CAWRMQARGYGYTF. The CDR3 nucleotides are TGTGCCTGGAGAATGCAGGCCCGAGGGTATGGCTACACCTTC.

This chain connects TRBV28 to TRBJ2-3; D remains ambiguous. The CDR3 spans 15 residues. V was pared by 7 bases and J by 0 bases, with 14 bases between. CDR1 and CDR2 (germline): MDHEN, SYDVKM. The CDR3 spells CASNPGGASTDTQYF. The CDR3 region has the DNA TGTGCCAGCAACCCCGGCGGCGCTAGCACAGATACGCAGTATTTT.

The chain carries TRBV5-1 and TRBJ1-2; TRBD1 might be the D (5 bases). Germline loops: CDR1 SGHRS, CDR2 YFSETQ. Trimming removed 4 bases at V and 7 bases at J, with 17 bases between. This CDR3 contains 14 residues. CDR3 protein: CASSPDGLGGGYTF. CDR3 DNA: TGCGCCAGCAGCCCGGACGGACTCGGGGGTGGCTACACCTTC. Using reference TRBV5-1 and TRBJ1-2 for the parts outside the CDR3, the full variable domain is KAGVTQTPRYLIKTRGQQVTLSCSPISGHRSVSWYQQTPGQGLQFLFEYFSETQRNKGNFPGRFSGRQFSNSRSEMNVSTLELGDSALYLCASSPDGLGGGYTFGSGTRLTVV.

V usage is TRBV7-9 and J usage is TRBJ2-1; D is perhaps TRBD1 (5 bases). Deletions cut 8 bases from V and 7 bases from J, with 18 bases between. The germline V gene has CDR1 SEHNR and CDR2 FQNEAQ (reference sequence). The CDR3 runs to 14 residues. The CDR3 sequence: CASSRAGQGNEQFF. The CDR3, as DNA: TGTGCCAGCTCCAGGGCAGGGCAAGGTAATGAGCAGTTCTTC.

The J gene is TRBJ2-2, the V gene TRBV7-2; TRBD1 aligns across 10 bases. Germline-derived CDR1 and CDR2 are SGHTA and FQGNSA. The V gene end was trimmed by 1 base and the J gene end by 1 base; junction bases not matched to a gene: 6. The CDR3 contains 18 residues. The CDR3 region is CASSLVGQGRLNTGELFF. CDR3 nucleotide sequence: TGTGCCAGCAGCTTAGTGGGACAGGGGCGATTGAACACCGGGGAGCTGTTTTTT.

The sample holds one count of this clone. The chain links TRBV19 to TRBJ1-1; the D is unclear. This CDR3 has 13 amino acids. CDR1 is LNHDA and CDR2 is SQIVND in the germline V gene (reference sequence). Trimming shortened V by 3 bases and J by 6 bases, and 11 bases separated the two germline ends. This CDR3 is CASSIVMSAEAFF. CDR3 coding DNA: TGTGCCAGTAGTATTGTTATGAGCGCTGAAGCTTTCTTT.